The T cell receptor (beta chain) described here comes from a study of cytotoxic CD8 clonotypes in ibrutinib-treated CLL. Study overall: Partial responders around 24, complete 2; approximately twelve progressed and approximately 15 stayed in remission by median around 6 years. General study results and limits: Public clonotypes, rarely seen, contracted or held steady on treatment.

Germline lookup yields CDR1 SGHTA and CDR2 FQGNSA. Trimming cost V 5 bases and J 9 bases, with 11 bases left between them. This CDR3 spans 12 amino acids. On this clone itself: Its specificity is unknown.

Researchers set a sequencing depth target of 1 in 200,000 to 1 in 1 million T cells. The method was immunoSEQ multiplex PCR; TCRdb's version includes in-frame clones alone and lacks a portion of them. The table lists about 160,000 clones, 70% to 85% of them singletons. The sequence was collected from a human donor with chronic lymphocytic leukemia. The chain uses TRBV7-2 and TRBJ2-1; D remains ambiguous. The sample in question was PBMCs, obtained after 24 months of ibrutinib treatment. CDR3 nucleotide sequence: TGTGCCAGCAGCCCATATACCGGTGAGCAGTTCTTC. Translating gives CASSPYTGEQFF.